Shown below are 30 T cell receptor beta chains from a single sample sequenced in a study of regulatory T cells in long-lasting Graves disease. Library construction for TCR beta used iRepertoire HTBI primers and Arm-PCR of CDR3 regions. TCRdb called the multiplex PCR reads again in MiXCR, with one record for every CDR3 protein. The sample contains about 420,000 distinct CDR3 sequences, about 15% of which appear only once. Described time point: newly diagnosed GD, antithyroid drugs for less than 3 months. Isolated PBMC RNA provided the starting material for the TCR library. This same sample was also part of a study on T cells in Graves' hyperthyroidism and ophthalmopathy.

Source: peripheral blood mononuclear cells (PBMCs), taken at new diagnosis, from a patient treated with antithyroid drugs. The receptor set was obtained from a woman aged 18-30 years with Graves disease.

This clonotype was detected a few times. The chain has TRBV15 and TRBJ2-1; D could derive from TRBD1 or TRBD2 (5 bases each). V dropped 4 bases and J dropped 1 base, with 20 bases sitting between them. Germline assignment: CDR1 LNHNV and CDR2 YYDKDF (reference sequence). The CDR3 loop spans 18 amino acids. This CDR3 is CATSNPTTSGPSYNEQFF. DNA of the CDR3: TGTGCCACCAGCAATCCTACCACGTCGGGACCATCCTACAATGAGCAGTTCTTC.

This clonotype was seen at least ten times. The chain employs TRBV28 and TRBJ2-5; D unresolved. CDR1 and CDR2 (germline): MDHEN, SYDVKM. The CDR3 loop spans 12 amino acids. V shed 2 bases and J shed 3 bases, with 4 bases lying between them. CDR3 region: CASSLTEETQYF. The CDR3 DNA reads as TGTGCCAGCAGTTTAACGGAAGAGACCCAGTACTTC.

Regarding this clonotype: The junction departs from germline at one end; a sequencing error may be responsible. Here the CDR3 reads CAISEADRVSNQPQHF. Written as DNA, the CDR3 is TGTGCTATCAGTGAGGCCGACAGGGTGAGCAATCAGCCCCAGCATTTT. The chain recombines TRBV10-3 with TRBJ1-5, with 7 positions matching TRBD1. Germline V lookup: CDR1 ENHRY, CDR2 SYGVKD. The length of the CDR3 is 16 residues.

This clonotype has a count of ten or more. The V and J genes are TRBV5-1 and TRBJ2-3; no clear D gene. From germline, CDR1 is SGHRS and CDR2 YFSETQ. Trimming took off 6 bases at V and 0 bases at J, with 8 bases between the two ends. The CDR3 has 13 amino acids. CDR3 region: CASNSPSTDTQYF. The CDR3, as DNA: TGCGCCAGCAACAGCCCTAGCACAGATACGCAGTATTTT.

Ten or more counts support this clonotype. The V call is TRBV7-2, the J call TRBJ1-2; D unresolved. The length of the CDR3 is 14 residues. Germline-derived CDR1 and CDR2 are SGHTA and FQGNSA. Trimming took 3 bases from V and 2 from J, leaving 10 bases between them. CDR3 region: CASSFLGKNYGYTF. The CDR3 DNA follows: TGTGCCAGCAGCTTTCTGGGTAAAAACTATGGCTACACCTTC.

This clonotype was detected a few times. The chain links TRBV27 to TRBJ1-4; possible D gene TRBD1, 6 bases. The germline CDR1 and CDR2 sequences are MNHEY and SMNVEV (reference sequence). Trimming shortened V by 2 bases and J by 4 bases, and 11 bases separated the two germline ends. CDR3 length: 15 residues. This CDR3 reads CASSLAGQLNEKLFF. The CDR3 nucleotides read TGTGCCAGCAGTTTAGCTGGACAGCTTAATGAAAAACTGTTTTTT.

To note about this clonotype: This clone may be a read error of a much larger clone one base away. The rearrangement links TRBV7-8 to TRBJ2-7, with D possibly TRBD2 on 5 matching bases. Germline CDR1 reads SGHVS; CDR2 reads FQNEAQ. This CDR3 comprises 13 residues. Trimming took 2 bases from V and 6 from J, leaving 11 bases between them. CDR3 sequence: CASSLSGKIEQYF. CDR3 sequence (DNA): TGTGCCAGCAGCTTAAGCGGCAAGATCGAGCAGTACTTC. Full variable domain (outside the CDR3, taken from reference TRBV7-8 and TRBJ2-7): GAGVSQSPRYKVAKRGQDVALRCDPISGHVSLFWYQQALGQGPEFLTYFQNEAQLDKSGLPSDRFFAERPEGSVSTLKIQRTQQEDSAVYLCASSLSGKIEQYFGPGTRLTVT.

This clonotype was picked up a small number of times. The V gene is TRBV5-1, the J gene TRBJ1-1; D remains unclear. This CDR3 is built from 15 residues. Germline CDR1 SGHRS, CDR2 YFSETQ. Trimming pared 6 bases from V and 2 bases from J, leaving 17 bases between. CDR3 sequence: CASTQFSGTNTEAFF. The CDR3 DNA follows: TGCGCCAGCACCCAATTTTCAGGTACAAACACTGAAGCTTTCTTT.

The table lists this clonotype with a count of one. The gene calls are TRBV28 and TRBJ2-1, with 13 bases that match TRBD2. Per the germline V gene, CDR1 is MDHEN and CDR2 is SYDVKM. Germline trimming cut 11 bases from V and 8 bases from J; bases unmatched to any gene: 3. The CDR3 has 12 amino acids. The CDR3 DNA follows: TGTGCCGGGACTAGCGGGAACTATGAGCAGTTCTTC. Protein: CAGTSGNYEQFF. Using reference TRBV28 and TRBJ2-1 for the parts outside the CDR3, the full variable domain is DVKVTQSSRYLVKRTGEKVFLECVQDMDHENMFWYRQDPGLGLRLIYFSYDVKMKEKGDIPEGYSVSREKKERFSLILESASTNQTSMYLCAGTSGNYEQFFGPGTRLTVL.

This clonotype was detected a few times. This sequence joins TRBV27 and TRBJ1-3, with D tentatively TRBD1 (5 bases). The germline CDR1 and CDR2 sequences are MNHEY and SMNVEV (reference sequence). With 5 bases removed from V and 0 bases from J, the gap between germline ends came to 14 bases. This CDR3 region has 16 residues. The CDR3 sequence: CASSPRQPSSGNTIYF. Written as DNA, the CDR3 is TGTGCCAGCAGTCCTAGACAGCCTAGCTCTGGAAACACCATATATTTT.

This chain joins TRBV5-4 and TRBJ2-7; D is perhaps TRBD1 or TRBD2 (6 bases each). Germline-derived CDR1 and CDR2 are SGHNT and YYREEE (reference sequence). The CDR3 extends over 13 amino acids. The ends were cut back, 4 bases at V and 5 bases at J, with 13 bases in the middle. In DNA form, the CDR3 reads TGTGCCAGCAGCGTAGGGGGGCTAGACGAGCAGTACTTC. This gives the protein CASSVGGLDEQYF.

This clonotype was found a few times. A much bigger clone sits one base away, suggesting this may be a read error. The rearrangement links TRBV7-2 to TRBJ2-3, with D tentatively TRBD2 (6 bases). The CDR3 consists of 14 residues. The V gene's germline CDR1 is SGHTA and CDR2 FQGNSA. Here the CDR3 reads CAGSPGLITDTQYF. The CDR3 bases are TGTGCCGGCAGTCCGGGACTGATCACAGATACGCAGTATTTT.

This chain links TRBV6-1 with TRBJ2-7, with D possibly being TRBD2 (6 bases). Germline CDR1 reads MNHNS; CDR2 reads SASEGT. Trimming took off 7 bases at V and 4 bases at J, with 17 bases between the two ends. The CDR3 is 14 residues long. The CDR3 sequence is CASTWGTGVYEQYF. The CDR3 nucleotides are TGTGCCAGCACCTGGGGGACTGGGGTTTACGAGCAGTACTTC.

The sample holds many counts of this clonotype. The chain carries TRBV28 and TRBJ2-7, with TRBD1 matching over 9 bases. There are 14 residues in the CDR3. The V and J ends lost 3 bases and 7 bases, in that order; junction bases with no gene match: 7. Germline values: CDR1 MDHEN, CDR2 SYDVKM. CDR3 in DNA: TGTGCCAGCAGTTTTGGGACAGGGCGTCGGGAGCAGTACTTC. This codes for CASSFGTGRREQYF.

The rearrangement uses TRBV7-9 and TRBJ2-1; tentative D call: TRBD1 (5 bases). The CDR3 extends over 14 amino acids. Trimming took off 5 bases at V and 7 bases at J, with 15 bases between the two ends. Germline assignment: CDR1 SEHNR and CDR2 FQNEAQ (reference sequence). The CDR3 coding sequence is TGTGCCAGCAGCAAGGCGTCCAGGGTTAATGAGCAGTTCTTC. It is translated as CASSKASRVNEQFF. Filled out from reference TRBV7-9 and TRBJ2-1, the complete variable domain reads DTGVSQNPRHKITKRGQNVTFRCDPISEHNRLYWYRQTLGQGPEFLTYFQNEAQLEKSRLLSDRFSAERPKGSFSTLEIQRTEQGDSAMYLCASSKASRVNEQFFGPGTRLTVL.

About this clonotype: Since a much larger clone is just one base distant, this may be a read error. This chain joins TRBV11-3 and TRBJ2-5, with D maybe TRBD2 (7 bases). Germline loops: CDR1 SGHNT, CDR2 YENEEA. This CDR3 has 17 amino acids. Between the trimmed V and J ends, which lost 5 bases and 2 bases, there was a span of 21 bases. DNA of the CDR3: TGTGCCAGCAGCCACTACATAGGGGGGGGACCACAAGAGACCCAGTACTTC. This sequence encodes CASSHYIGGGPQETQYF.

The V and J genes are TRBV28 and TRBJ1-4, with D maybe TRBD1 (5 bases). Trimming took off 0 bases at V and 17 bases at J, with 13 bases between the two ends. This CDR3 spans 12 amino acids. Per germline, CDR1 MDHEN and CDR2 SYDVKM. The CDR3, as DNA: TGTGCCAGCAGTTTATGGCAGGGTCGGATATTTTTT. Amino acids: CASSLWQGRIFF.

This sequence joins TRBV11-2 and TRBJ2-2, with 14 bases identical to TRBD2. The CDR3 totals 20 residues. Germline V gives CDR1 SGHAT, CDR2 FQNNGV. The V and J ends lost 5 bases and 7 bases, in that order; junction bases with no gene match: 18. CDR3 in amino acids: CASSGGYGTSGSGRIGELFF. The CDR3 nucleotides read TGTGCCAGCAGCGGGGGGTATGGGACTAGCGGGAGTGGCCGGATCGGGGAGCTGTTTTTT.

The chain recombines TRBV9 with TRBJ2-3, with 7 bases matching TRBD1. The CDR3 spans 14 residues. Germline V CDR1 and CDR2: SGDLS, YYNGEE. J lost 7 bases, V lost 0 bases, and 5 bases had no gene match. The CDR3 here is CASSVGTGRNTQYF. As DNA, the CDR3 is TGTGCCAGCAGCGTAGGGACAGGTCGCAATACGCAGTATTTT. Filled out from reference TRBV9 and TRBJ2-3, the complete variable domain reads DSGVTQTPKHLITATGQRVTLRCSPRSGDLSVYWYQQSLDQGLQFLIQYYNGEERAKGNILERFSAQQFPDLHSELNLSSLELGDSALYFCASSVGTGRNTQYFGPGTRLTVL.

This clonotype came up many times. The chain couples TRBV28 to TRBJ2-1, with 8 bases matching TRBD2. Germline V gives CDR1 MDHEN, CDR2 SYDVKM. The length of the CDR3 is 16 residues. V was clipped by 8 bases and J by 6 bases; unmatched bases: 15. Written as DNA, the CDR3 is TGTGCCAGCGGCGGGGTTGGGGGACTAGGGGTCAATGAGCAGTTCTTC. This codes for CASGGVGGLGVNEQFF.

This chain uses TRBV2 with TRBJ2-2; TRBD1 might be the D (6 bases). CDR1 and CDR2 (germline): SNHLY, FYNNEI. Trimming took 7 bases from V and 4 from J, leaving 13 bases between them. The CDR3 is 14 amino acids. The CDR3 reads CASMRQELTGELFF. Written as DNA, the CDR3 is TGTGCCAGCATGAGACAGGAACTCACCGGGGAGCTGTTTTTT.

This clonotype was picked up many times. The rearrangement links TRBV7-2 to TRBJ2-1; 14 bases line up with TRBD2. Germline CDR1 reads SGHTA; CDR2 reads FQGNSA. CDR3 size: 17 residues. The V segment lost 5 bases and the J segment 10 bases; nucleotides outside the gene matches: 13. The CDR3 DNA is TGTGCCAGCAGCAAGGACGGGACTAGCGGGAGTAGTTCCGAGCAGTTCTTC. Amino acid sequence: CASSKDGTSGSSSEQFF.

This clonotype came up many times. The chain is built from TRBV7-2 and TRBJ2-1; 9 nucleotides line up with TRBD1. J lost 3 bases, V lost 5 bases, and 8 bases had no gene match. The length of the CDR3 is 16 residues. Germline-derived CDR1 and CDR2 are SGHTA and FQGNSA. The CDR3 protein is CASSRQRDRDYNEQFF. DNA for the CDR3: TGTGCCAGCAGCCGTCAACGGGACAGGGACTACAATGAGCAGTTCTTC.

This clonotype was observed many times. The gene calls are TRBV18 and TRBJ2-3, with TRBD2 identical over 14 bases. V shed 1 base, J shed 4 bases, and the junction held 4 bases outside the gene matches. CDR1 KGHSH and CDR2 LQKENI come from the germline V gene. This CDR3 has 17 residues. CDR3 sequence: CASSPLGLAGGADTQYF. The CDR3 DNA is TGTGCCAGCTCACCACTTGGACTAGCGGGAGGTGCAGATACGCAGTATTTT.

This clonotype was seen repeatedly, ten times or more. The chain is built from TRBV20-1 and TRBJ2-3, with TRBD2 identical over 12 bases. Losses at the gene ends were 3 bases for V and 3 bases for J; bases not matched to a gene: 4. The CDR3 runs 15 residues. Germline values: CDR1 DFQATT, CDR2 SNEGSKA (reference sequence). The CDR3 DNA sequence: TGCAGTGCTAGGGTACTAGCGGGAGGAACAGATACGCAGTATTTT. This translates into CSARVLAGGTDTQYF.

This clonotype was seen repeatedly, ten times or more. The chain recombines TRBV27 with TRBJ2-1; weak D call: TRBD2 (6 bases). Deletions cut 1 base from V and 3 bases from J, with 16 bases between. Germline loops: CDR1 MNHEY, CDR2 SMNVEV (reference sequence). The CDR3 runs 17 residues. As DNA, the CDR3 is TGTGCCAGCAGTTTATTCTCGACTAGGGACCTCTACAATGAGCAGTTCTTC. Translated, it gives CASSLFSTRDLYNEQFF.

The chain employs TRBV7-2 and TRBJ2-7; a possible D gene is TRBD1 (6 bases). Germline values: CDR1 SGHTA, CDR2 FQGNSA. The CDR3 runs to 15 residues. V was shortened by 4 bases and J by 6 bases, with 19 bases between the two germline ends. CDR3 nucleotides: TGTGCCAGCAGCTCGCCGCAGGGGAACGGAGTCGAGCAGTACTTC. Translated: CASSSPQGNGVEQYF.

With respect to this clonotype: Mismatch with germline at one junction end may stem from a read error. This chain uses TRBV27 with TRBJ2-3; D is possibly TRBD1 or TRBD2 (5 bases each). CDR3 length: 14 amino acids. Germline assignment: CDR1 MNHEY and CDR2 SMNVEV (reference sequence). CDR3 in amino acids: CTSSLGLATDTQYF. DNA of the CDR3: TGTACCAGCAGTTTGGGGCTAGCCACAGATACGCAGTATTTT.

This clonotype was counted many times. The chain recombines TRBV7-9 with TRBJ2-7, with TRBD2 matching over 8 bases. Trimming at V came to 5 bases and at J to 4 bases, leaving 13 bases not matched to a gene. Germline assignment: CDR1 SEHNR and CDR2 FQNEAQ (reference sequence). The CDR3 totals 16 residues. CDR3 amino acids: CASSPSGGAGVYEQYF. In DNA, the CDR3 is TGTGCCAGCAGCCCATCCGGGGGAGCGGGAGTGTACGAGCAGTACTTC.

This clonotype was observed many times. The rearrangement uses TRBV7-8 and TRBJ2-2; the match to TRBD1 covers 9 bases. The junction had 7 bases not matched to a gene; V was cut back by 2 bases and J by 3 bases. The CDR3 contains 17 residues. CDR1 is SGHVS, CDR2 FQNEAQ, per germline. Here the CDR3 DNA reads TGTGCCAGCAGCTTACCCGACCGGGACAGGGACACCGGGGAGCTGTTTTTT. Protein sequence: CASSLPDRDRDTGELFF.